Below are 22 T cell receptor beta chains sequenced from a single sample in a study of blood T cell repertoires in COVID-19. Using immunoSEQ multiplex PCR, the repertoire was profiled, and TCRdb retains in-frame clones only, with some absent. There are 300,000 to 400,000 clones in the sample; less than 85% occur only once, and 1.9% lies in the top ten. The sample was PBMCs or T cells enriched from blood (not recorded which). All receptors come from a woman aged 25-40 years who had been exposed to COVID-19.

The chain couples TRBV7-2 to TRBJ1-1; TRBD1 is a possible D gene (6 bases). Per germline, CDR1 SGHTA and CDR2 FQGNSA. CDR3 size: 16 residues. V lost 6 bases, J lost 0 bases, and 17 bases lay in between. CDR3 nucleotide sequence: TGTGCCAGCAGGAAGGGAGGGGGTATAATGAACACTGAAGCTTTCTTT. This sequence encodes CASRKGGGIMNTEAFF.

The CDR3 sequence is CASSLGAANTEAFF. CDR3 in DNA: TGCGCCAGCAGCTTGGGGGCCGCGAACACTGAAGCTTTCTTT. The chain recombines TRBV5-1 with TRBJ1-1; D gene uncertain. With 0 bases removed from V and 1 base from J, the gap between germline ends came to 7 bases. Germline V CDR1 and CDR2: SGHRS, YFSETQ. This CDR3 is 14 amino acids long.

The genes are TRBV4-1 and TRBJ1-3, with a weak D call TRBD1 (6 bases). The CDR3 has 16 amino acids. Germline CDR1 reads MGHRA; CDR2 reads YSYEKL. V dropped 0 bases and J dropped 4 bases, with 13 bases sitting between them. CDR3 protein: CASSQEGGVPGNTIYF. As DNA, the CDR3 is TGCGCCAGCAGCCAAGAAGGGGGGGTGCCCGGAAACACCATATATTTT.

The J gene is TRBJ1-6, the V gene TRBV5-1; D ambiguous. With 0 bases removed from V and 10 bases from J, the gap between germline ends came to 14 bases. This CDR3 has 15 residues. Germline lookup yields CDR1 SGHRS and CDR2 YFSETQ. The CDR3 DNA reads as TGCGCCAGCAGCTTGGTCGTGTCGGAGGACTCACCCCTCCACTTT. It yields the protein CASSLVVSEDSPLHF. The full variable domain, with the rest looked up from reference TRBV5-1 and TRBJ1-6, is KAGVTQTPRYLIKTRGQQVTLSCSPISGHRSVSWYQQTPGQGLQFLFEYFSETQRNKGNFPGRFSGRQFSNSRSEMNVSTLELGDSALYLCASSLVVSEDSPLHFGNGTRLTVT.

This rearrangement joins TRBV19 to TRBJ1-4; unclear D gene. Germline V gives CDR1 LNHDA, CDR2 SQIVND (reference sequence). There are 13 residues in the CDR3. V was pared by 1 base and J by 5 bases, with 5 bases between. The CDR3 loop is CASSIGRNEKLFF. The CDR3 coding sequence is TGTGCCAGTAGTATAGGGCGGAATGAAAAACTGTTTTTT.

On this clone: The sample contains more than one DNA sequence encoding this CDR3. The V gene is TRBV5-1, the J gene TRBJ1-1; TRBD1 aligns across 7 bases. Losses at the gene ends were 6 bases for V and 1 base for J; bases not matched to a gene: 3. The germline V gene encodes CDR1 SGHRS and CDR2 YFSETQ. This CDR3 region has 13 residues. This chain's CDR3 is CASTRQGNTEAFF. DNA for the CDR3: TGCGCCAGCACTAGACAGGGGAACACTGAAGCTTTCTTT.

V is TRBV5-5 and J is TRBJ2-5; D might be TRBD1 (5 bases). The V end was cut by 1 base, the J end by 3 bases, with 10 bases between. The CDR3 is 14 residues long. Looked up from germline, CDR1 is SGHKS and CDR2 is YYEKEE (reference sequence). CDR3 nucleotides: TGTGCCAGCAGCTTGCAGGGCACAAAAGAGACCCAGTACTTC. Translation: CASSLQGTKETQYF.

This chain connects TRBV19 to TRBJ2-1, with 11 positions matching TRBD2. J lost 8 bases, V lost 3 bases, and 6 bases had no gene match. From germline, CDR1 is LNHDA and CDR2 SQIVND (reference sequence). The CDR3 is 15 residues long. CDR3 nucleotides: TGTGCCAGTAGTATTACTAGCGGGAGAGGGGATGAGCAGTTCTTC. Translating gives CASSITSGRGDEQFF.

The rearrangement joins TRBV18 to TRBJ2-7; unclear D gene. V lost 5 bases, J lost 7 bases, and 12 bases lay in between. The V gene's germline CDR1 is KGHSH and CDR2 LQKENI. This CDR3 has 12 amino acids. The chain's CDR3 is CASSESVWEQYF. Here the CDR3 DNA reads TGTGCCAGCTCAGAGTCTGTCTGGGAGCAGTACTTC.

This sequence joins TRBV30 and TRBJ1-2; TRBD1 matches 8 bases. The CDR3 has 10 residues. Germline CDR1 GTSNPN, CDR2 SVGIG (reference sequence). Trimming at V came to 8 bases and at J to 4 bases, leaving 0 bases not matched to a gene. CDR3 region: CAGTGYGYTF. In DNA form, the CDR3 reads TGTGCCGGGACAGGCTATGGCTACACCTTC.

The chain carries TRBV5-8 and TRBJ1-2; 7 nucleotides match TRBD1. This CDR3 has 19 residues. The germline V gene has CDR1 SGHTS and CDR2 YDEGEE. J was trimmed by 4 bases and V by 2 bases; bases with no gene match: 20. The CDR3 sequence: CASSFYPDSGTVRRYGYTF. The DNA of the CDR3 is TGTGCCAGCAGCTTTTACCCCGACTCAGGGACAGTACGGCGCTATGGCTACACCTTC.

The genes are TRBV28 and TRBJ1-3; D remains ambiguous. The CDR3 consists of 15 residues. CDR1 MDHEN and CDR2 SYDVKM come from the germline V gene. With 7 bases removed from V and 0 bases from J, the gap between germline ends came to 13 bases. The CDR3 DNA reads as TGTGCCAGCATCCGTCGGGTTAGCTCTGGAAACACCATATATTTT. Translation: CASIRRVSSGNTIYF.

CDR3 DNA sequence: TGTGCCTGGACCGTCGGTCTAGCGGTTAATGAGCAGTTCTTC. Amino acids: CAWTVGLAVNEQFF. The V gene is TRBV30, the J gene TRBJ2-1; 7 bases are shared with TRBD2. The J segment lost 7 bases and the V segment lost 4 bases, leaving 10 bases of the junction unmatched. The CDR3 sequence is 14 residues long. Germline CDR1 and CDR2: GTSNPN and SVGIG (reference sequence).

The V and J genes are TRBV6-2 or TRBV6-3 and TRBJ2-7; 14 nucleotides align to TRBD2. The trim removed 7 bases at V and 0 bases at J, leaving 8 bases unmatched. CDR1 MNHEY and CDR2 SVGEGT come from the germline V gene. There are 17 residues in the CDR3. The CDR3 DNA sequence: TGTGCCAGCACCCCGACTAGCGGGAGGGCCGACTCCTACGAGCAGTACTTC. It translates to CASTPTSGRADSYEQYF.

The chain couples TRBV7-9 to TRBJ1-5, with unresolved D. V was shortened by 4 bases and J by 4 bases, with 5 bases between the two germline ends. This CDR3 region has 12 residues. From germline, CDR1 is SEHNR and CDR2 FQNEAQ (reference sequence). The CDR3 coding sequence is TGTGCCAGCAGCTATTTAAATCAGCCCCAGCATTTT. It specifies CASSYLNQPQHF.

The J gene is TRBJ2-5, the V gene TRBV6-2 or TRBV6-3, with D possibly matching TRBD2 (6 bases). The CDR3 is made up of 15 amino acids. Germline V gene data show CDR1 as MNHEY and CDR2 as SVGEGT. With 6 bases removed from V and 5 bases from J, the gap between germline ends came to 19 bases. CDR3 nucleotide sequence: TGTGCCAGCAGCCGACTAGGAATCCAAGGGGAGACCCAGTACTTC. This codes for CASSRLGIQGETQYF.

As to this clone: One end of the junction does not line up with germline, which may come from a read error. The chain joins TRBV30 to TRBJ1-4; D unresolved. The CDR3 sequence is 9 residues long. Looked up from germline, CDR1 is GTSNPN and CDR2 is SVGIG (reference sequence). DNA for the CDR3: TGTGCCGTAGAGCCGGGGTTCCTTTTT. Translated, it gives CAVEPGFLF.

Concerning this clone: A read error is likely, as this CDR3 ends without the conserved phenylalanine or tryptophan. The DNA is left out, because the CDR3 cannot be placed on it with certainty; the CDR3 is given as TCRdb lists it. V usage is TRBV4-1 and J usage is TRBJ1-2; TRBD1 was called by the table and not checked on the DNA. The CDR3 adds up to 9 amino acids, both ends counted. The germline gives CDR1 MGHRA, CDR2 YSYEKL. CDR3 in amino acids: CASSQATNL.

This rearrangement joins TRBV9 to TRBJ2-2; a possible D gene is TRBD2 (5 bases). The CDR3 consists of 16 residues. Germline V gene data show CDR1 as SGDLS and CDR2 as YYNGEE. V shed 1 base and J shed 1 base, with 11 bases lying between them. The CDR3 here is CASSVIPGMNTGELFF. CDR3 bases: TGTGCCAGCAGCGTAATCCCGGGAATGAACACCGGGGAGCTGTTTTTT.

The V gene is TRBV27, the J gene TRBJ1-4; 8 bases agree with TRBD1. The CDR3 runs 17 residues. V was pared by 6 bases and J by 5 bases, with 14 bases of the junction left unmatched. Per germline, CDR1 MNHEY and CDR2 SMNVEV (reference sequence). The CDR3 region has the DNA TGTGCCAGCAGCTCAGACAGGGGTGTTTTGATAAATGAAAAACTGTTTTTT. Amino acid sequence: CASSSDRGVLINEKLFF.

The chain has TRBV28 and TRBJ2-7; D ambiguous. CDR1 is MDHEN and CDR2 is SYDVKM in the germline V gene. The CDR3 runs to 10 residues. Trimming stripped 3 bases from V and 6 bases from J, with 3 bases between. In DNA, the CDR3 is TGTGCCAGCAGTTTTAGCGAGCAGTACTTC. This translates into CASSFSEQYF.

This sequence joins TRBV7-2 and TRBJ2-2; TRBD2 might be the D (5 bases). CDR1 is SGHTA and CDR2 is FQGNSA in the germline V gene. The CDR3 totals 13 residues. V was clipped by 0 bases and J by 9 bases, with 8 bases between them. In DNA form, the CDR3 reads TGTGCCAGCAGCTTAGCGCGGGTGTGGGAGCTGTTTTTT. Protein sequence: CASSLARVWELFF.